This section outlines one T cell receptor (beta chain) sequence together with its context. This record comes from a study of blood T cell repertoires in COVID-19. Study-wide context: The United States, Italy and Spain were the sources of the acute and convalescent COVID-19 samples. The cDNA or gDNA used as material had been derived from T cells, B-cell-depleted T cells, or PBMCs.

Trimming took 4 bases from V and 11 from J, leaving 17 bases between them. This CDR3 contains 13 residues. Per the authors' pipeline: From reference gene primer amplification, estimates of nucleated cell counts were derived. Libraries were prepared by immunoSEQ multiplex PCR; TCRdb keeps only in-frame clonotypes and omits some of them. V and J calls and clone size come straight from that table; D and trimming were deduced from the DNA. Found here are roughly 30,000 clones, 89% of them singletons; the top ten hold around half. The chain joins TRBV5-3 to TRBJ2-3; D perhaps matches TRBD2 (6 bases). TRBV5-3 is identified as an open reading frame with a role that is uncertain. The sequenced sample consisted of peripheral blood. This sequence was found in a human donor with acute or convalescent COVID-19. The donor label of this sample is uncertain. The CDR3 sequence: CARSVGLIRGQYF. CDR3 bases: TGTGCCAGAAGCGTGGGACTGATACGCGGGCAGTATTTT.